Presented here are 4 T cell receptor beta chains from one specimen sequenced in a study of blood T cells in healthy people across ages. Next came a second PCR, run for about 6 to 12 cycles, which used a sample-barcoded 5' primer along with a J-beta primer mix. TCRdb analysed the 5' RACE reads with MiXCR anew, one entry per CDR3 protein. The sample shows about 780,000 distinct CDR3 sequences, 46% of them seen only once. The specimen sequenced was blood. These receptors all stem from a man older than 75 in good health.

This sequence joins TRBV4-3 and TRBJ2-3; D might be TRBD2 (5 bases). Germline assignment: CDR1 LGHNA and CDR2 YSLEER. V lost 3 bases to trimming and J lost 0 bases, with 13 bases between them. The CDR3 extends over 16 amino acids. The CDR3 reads CASSQGIATSTDTQYF. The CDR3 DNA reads TGCGCCAGCAGCCAGGGAATAGCGACAAGCACAGATACGCAGTATTTT.

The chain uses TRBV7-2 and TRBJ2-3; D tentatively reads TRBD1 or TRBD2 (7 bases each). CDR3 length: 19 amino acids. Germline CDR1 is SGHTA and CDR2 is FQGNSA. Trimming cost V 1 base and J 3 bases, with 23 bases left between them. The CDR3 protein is CASSLGGRGRVGATDTQYF. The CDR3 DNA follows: TGTGCCAGCAGCTTAGGGGGCAGGGGGAGGGTAGGGGCAACAGATACGCAGTATTTT.

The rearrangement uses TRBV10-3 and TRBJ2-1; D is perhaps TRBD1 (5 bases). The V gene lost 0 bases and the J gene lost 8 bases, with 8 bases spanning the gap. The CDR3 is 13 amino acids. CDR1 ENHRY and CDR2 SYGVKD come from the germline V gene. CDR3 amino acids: CAISESGLYEQFF. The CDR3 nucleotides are TGTGCCATCAGTGAGTCGGGGCTATATGAGCAGTTCTTC.

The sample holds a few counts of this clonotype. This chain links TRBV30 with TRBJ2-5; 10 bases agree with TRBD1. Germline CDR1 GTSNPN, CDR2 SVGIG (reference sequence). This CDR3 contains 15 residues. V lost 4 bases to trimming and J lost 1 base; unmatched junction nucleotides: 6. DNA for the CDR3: TGTGCCTGGAAACCGGGACAGGGGTCCCAAGAGACCCAGTACTTC. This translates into CAWKPGQGSQETQYF.